The 22 T cell receptor beta chains below come from one sample, sequenced in a study of T cell repertoires in cytomegalovirus infection. A single record per CDR3 protein comes from TCRdb applying MiXCR to the reads. The sample contains about 400,000 distinct CDR3 sequences, nearly 35% of which appear only once. These TCRs are of unknown antigen specificity. Here the sequenced sample was cultured PBMCs, taken from culture after CMV antigen stimulation. The receptors derive from a human donor in good health (CMV status not recorded). Some clones in this sample may be carry-over from other donors' samples.

The chain combines TRBV14 with TRBJ2-7; no reliable D call. This CDR3 is built from 16 residues. Trimming pared 4 bases from V and 3 bases from J, leaving 19 bases between. The germline CDR1 and CDR2 sequences are SGHDN and FVKESK. The CDR3, as DNA: TGTGCCAGCAGCCCCCTGTATGGAGATCTTTACTACGAGCAGTACTTC. Protein product: CASSPLYGDLYYEQYF.

This clonotype was seen a handful of times. The V call is TRBV5-6, the J call TRBJ2-1, with 8 bases fitting TRBD2. The J segment lost 7 bases and the V segment lost 0 bases, leaving 6 bases of the junction unmatched. CDR3 size: 15 residues. The germline V gene has CDR1 SGHDT and CDR2 YYEEEE. CDR3 residues: CASSLVTGGDNEQFF. The CDR3 coding sequence is TGTGCCAGCAGCTTGGTAACGGGAGGGGATAATGAGCAGTTCTTC.

A few counts support this clonotype. V gene TRBV12-3 or TRBV12-4 combines with J gene TRBJ2-5; TRBD2 might be the D (5 bases). The V and J ends lost 6 bases and 4 bases respectively, with 12 bases between them. There are 13 residues in the CDR3. The CDR3 region is CASSPTSTETQYF. The CDR3 nucleotides read TGTGCCAGCAGCCCAACTAGTACAGAGACCCAGTACTTC.

The chain joins TRBV6-8 to TRBJ1-2; D is undetermined. The germline V gene has CDR1 MNHGY and CDR2 SAAAGT. The CDR3 runs 13 residues. Trimming removed 0 bases from V and 4 bases from J, with 6 bases in between. CDR3 loop: CASSYSGVYGYTF. The CDR3 DNA is TGTGCCAGCAGTTACTCAGGAGTCTATGGCTACACCTTC.

This chain's CDR3 is CASSPRDRGYNEQFF. The CDR3 DNA is TGTGCCAGCAGTCCCAGGGACAGGGGATACAATGAGCAGTTCTTC. The V and J genes are TRBV28 and TRBJ2-1, with 10 bases matching TRBD1. The trim removed 5 bases at V and 4 bases at J, leaving 5 bases unmatched. Germline CDR1 is MDHEN and CDR2 is SYDVKM. This CDR3 has 15 amino acids.

The V gene is TRBV11-2, the J gene TRBJ2-1; 8 nucleotides line up with TRBD2. Germline CDR1 reads SGHAT; CDR2 reads FQNNGV. V lost 2 bases to trimming and J lost 8 bases; unmatched junction nucleotides: 8. This CDR3 contains 15 residues. The CDR3: CASSLRVLAGDEQFF. Written as DNA, the CDR3 is TGTGCCAGCAGCTTACGAGTCCTAGCGGGCGATGAGCAGTTCTTC.

This clonotype occurred a few times. The rearrangement uses TRBV7-6 and TRBJ2-7; TRBD2 agrees at 10 bases. With V trimmed by 8 bases and J by 4 bases, 5 bases remained unmatched. CDR3 length equals 13 residues. Germline assignment: CDR1 SGHVS and CDR2 FNYEAQ. The CDR3 nucleotides read TGTGCCAGCGGCGGAGCGGGAGGGTACGAGCAGTACTTC. It codes for CASGGAGGYEQYF.

The chain employs TRBV5-1 and TRBJ2-2; 9 positions match TRBD2. There are 15 residues in the CDR3. Germline V CDR1 and CDR2: SGHRS, YFSETQ. V shed 6 bases, J shed 7 bases, and the junction held 10 bases outside the gene matches. The CDR3 loop is CASTVNSGSIGELFF. In nucleotides, the CDR3 is TGCGCCAGCACCGTAAATAGCGGGAGTATCGGGGAGCTGTTTTTT.

This sequence joins TRBV7-2 and TRBJ1-1; D remains unclear. CDR3 length: 14 amino acids. The germline V gene has CDR1 SGHTA and CDR2 FQGNSA. The V gene lost 1 base and the J gene lost 6 bases, with 12 bases spanning the gap. Written as DNA, the CDR3 is TGTGCCAGCAGCTTAGGTGGCGTGAGCTCTGAAGCTTTCTTT. It yields the protein CASSLGGVSSEAFF.

V usage is TRBV4-1 and J usage is TRBJ2-3; D is uncertain. The germline V gene encodes CDR1 MGHRA and CDR2 YSYEKL. V was cut by 0 bases and J by 5 bases, with 6 bases left in between. The CDR3 contains 13 residues. CDR3 residues: CASSQEDVDTQYF. The CDR3 DNA sequence: TGCGCCAGCAGCCAAGAGGACGTAGATACGCAGTATTTT.

J is TRBJ2-1 and V is TRBV6-5; D is perhaps TRBD2 (5 bases). Trimming removed 6 bases from V and 8 bases from J, with 17 bases in between. The CDR3 runs to 14 residues. The germline CDR1 and CDR2 sequences are MNHEY and SVGAGI. CDR3: CASSPRLGVHEQFF. The CDR3 bases are TGTGCCAGCAGCCCCAGGCTGGGAGTTCATGAGCAGTTCTTC.

V is TRBV3-1 and J is TRBJ1-4, with D possibly TRBD1 on 6 matching bases. CDR3 length: 15 residues. V lost 4 bases, J lost 8 bases, and 17 bases lay in between. The V gene's germline CDR1 is LGHDT and CDR2 YNNKEL (reference sequence). The CDR3 DNA reads as TGTGCCAGCAGCCCTAATGACAGGACCAGCGAAAAACTGTTTTTT. It specifies CASSPNDRTSEKLFF.

V usage is TRBV12-3 or TRBV12-4 and J usage is TRBJ2-6; no firm D call. Between the trimmed V and J ends, which lost 3 bases and 4 bases, there was a span of 13 bases. This CDR3 contains 16 residues. The CDR3 region is CASSFRSTAGANVLTF. CDR3 bases: TGTGCCAGCAGTTTCCGAAGTACCGCCGGGGCCAACGTCCTGACTTTC.

This clonotype appeared a few times. The V and J genes are TRBV29-1 and TRBJ2-1; 7 bases are a match to TRBD2. The V and J ends lost 7 bases and 7 bases, in that order; junction bases with no gene match: 13. The CDR3 is 14 amino acids. Germline V gene data show CDR1 as SQVTM and CDR2 as ANQGSEA. In DNA form, the CDR3 reads TGCAGCGATTTAGCGGGTTCCCTCGAAAATGAGCAGTTCTTC. It yields the protein CSDLAGSLENEQFF.

The chain combines TRBV20-1 with TRBJ1-5; a possible D gene is TRBD1 (6 bases). Trimming removed 6 bases from V and 7 bases from J, with 16 bases in between. Germline V gene lookup returns CDR1 DFQATT and CDR2 SNEGSKA (reference sequence). The CDR3 is 13 amino acids. The CDR3 here is CSAPPGAGQPQHF. The CDR3 DNA reads as TGCAGTGCCCCCCCGGGGGCCGGCCAGCCCCAGCATTTT.

The chain employs TRBV4-3 and TRBJ2-5; D is possibly TRBD2 (5 bases). From germline, CDR1 is LGHNA and CDR2 YSLEER. Trimming removed 4 bases at V and 3 bases at J, with 15 bases between. The CDR3 has 15 residues. This CDR3 reads CASSPSAGSKETQYF. The CDR3 nucleotides are TGCGCCAGCAGCCCTTCGGCGGGCAGTAAAGAGACCCAGTACTTC.

V is TRBV12-3 or TRBV12-4 and J is TRBJ1-5; 7 bases are a match to TRBD1. After removal of 11 bases from V and 0 bases from J, the junction contained 13 bases not matched to a gene. The CDR3 covers 16 residues. The CDR3 loop reads CAGETDRDRSNQPQHF. CDR3 DNA sequence: TGTGCCGGGGAAACAGACAGGGACCGTAGCAATCAGCCCCAGCATTTT.

The chain couples TRBV7-2 to TRBJ2-3; perhaps D is TRBD1 or TRBD2 (5 bases each). CDR1 and CDR2 (germline): SGHTA, FQGNSA. This CDR3 spans 15 amino acids. The V end was cut by 5 bases, the J end by 5 bases, with 17 bases between. The CDR3 region is CASSPREGRGDTQYF. The CDR3 coding sequence is TGTGCCAGCAGCCCCCGAGAGGGGCGCGGAGATACGCAGTATTTT.

V gene TRBV12-3 or TRBV12-4 combines with J gene TRBJ1-2; 7 nucleotides match TRBD1. The CDR3 has 13 amino acids. Unmatched junction bases numbered 11, after V lost 6 bases and J lost 10 bases. The CDR3 DNA sequence: TGTGCCAGCAGATCCCTCCCGGGACAGACCTACACCTTC. Its protein product is CASRSLPGQTYTF.

This clonotype was recorded at least ten times. V usage is TRBV7-2 and J usage is TRBJ2-5, with D possibly matching TRBD1 (5 bases). The CDR3 consists of 15 residues. Looked up from germline, CDR1 is SGHTA and CDR2 is FQGNSA. Deletions cut 1 base from V and 9 bases from J, with 18 bases between. In nucleotides, the CDR3 is TGTGCCAGCAGCTTAGAGGTCTCGGGCAGGGCGTCCCAGTACTTC. Protein sequence: CASSLEVSGRASQYF.

J is TRBJ1-1 and V is TRBV29-1; 8 bases are a match to TRBD1. There are 15 residues in the CDR3. V lost 4 bases and J lost 5; bases outside the gene matches: 12. The germline CDR1 and CDR2 sequences are SQVTM and ANQGSEA. In DNA form, the CDR3 reads TGCAGCGTTGTACCGTCAGGGGGCTTGGGGACTGAAGCTTTCTTT. It yields the protein CSVVPSGGLGTEAFF.

The CDR3 sequence is CASGNRGQGETQYF. The CDR3 nucleotides are TGTGCCAGCGGGAACAGGGGGCAAGGGGAGACCCAGTACTTC. The chain is built from TRBV27 and TRBJ2-5; 9 bases are a match to TRBD1. Germline-derived CDR1 and CDR2 are MNHEY and SMNVEV (reference sequence). Unmatched junction bases numbered 9, after V lost 8 bases and J lost 5 bases. This CDR3 contains 14 residues.